Shown below are 31 T cell receptor beta chains from a single sample sequenced in a study of shared clonotypes between healthy human individuals (dated by TCRdb to about 2020). CD8 naive samples were obtained by positive selection for CCR7 among CD45RO-negative cells, yielding a CD45RA+CCR7+ population from which TemRA cells were excluded. The library was prepared using the immunoSEQ multiplex PCR assay. This immuneACCESS table, as held by TCRdb, lists in-frame sequences with V and J called but not all clones. Of the missing ones, under half trace to an unresolved V gene in checked studies; the others have no known cause. This sample gives millions of clones in total; 85% to 95% of them show up just once. The top ten constitute about 1.8% of the sample. Sequenced sample: naive CD8+ T cells from PBMCs. The cell subset or site label here, explained by the study, means: CD45RA+CCR7+. The receptors derive from a man younger than 35 in good health. Some clones in this sample may be carry-over from other donors' samples.

The gene calls are TRBV13 and TRBJ2-3; no reliable D call. This CDR3 region has 15 residues. CDR1 PRHDT and CDR2 FYEKMQ come from the germline V gene (reference sequence). The V end was cut by 0 bases, the J end by 0 bases, with 7 bases between. The CDR3 region is CASSLGPRSTDTQYF. The CDR3, as DNA: TGTGCCAGCAGCTTAGGTCCTAGAAGCACAGATACGCAGTATTTT.

The chain combines TRBV28 with TRBJ2-1; TRBD2 aligns across 9 bases. CDR3 length equals 13 residues. The junction had 3 bases not matched to a gene; V was cut back by 5 bases and J by 7 bases. The germline gives CDR1 MDHEN, CDR2 SYDVKM. CDR3 in DNA: TGTGCCAGCAGTGCTCTAGCGGGAAATGAGCAGTTCTTC. Amino acids: CASSALAGNEQFF.

Details on this clone: Other DNA sequences in the sample encode the same CDR3. The chain carries TRBV27 and TRBJ2-7; no reliable D call. The germline V gene has CDR1 MNHEY and CDR2 SMNVEV (reference sequence). CDR3 length: 13 amino acids. V dropped 0 bases and J dropped 2 bases, with 5 bases sitting between them. CDR3 in DNA: TGTGCCAGCAGTTTATCGCCCCCCTACGAGCAGTACTTC. Translating it yields CASSLSPPYEQYF.

The chain carries TRBV4-1 and TRBJ1-5, with 8 bases that match TRBD1. The CDR3 covers 18 residues. J lost 6 bases, V lost 0 bases, and 13 bases had no gene match. The germline V gene encodes CDR1 MGHRA and CDR2 YSYEKL. The CDR3 sequence is CASSQDDRGRSGRQPQHF. The CDR3 DNA sequence: TGCGCCAGCAGCCAAGATGACAGGGGAAGGAGTGGTCGTCAGCCCCAGCATTTT.

This chain links TRBV4-1 with TRBJ2-7, with a possible D match to TRBD1 (6 bases). The CDR3 sequence is 13 residues long. V lost 4 bases and J lost 3, with 10 bases in between. Germline V gives CDR1 MGHRA, CDR2 YSYEKL. The CDR3 protein is CASSLRDNYEQYF. The CDR3 coding sequence is TGCGCCAGCAGCCTCCGGGACAACTACGAGCAGTACTTC.

The rearrangement uses TRBV7-2 and TRBJ1-5; D is uncertain. The ends were cut back, 2 bases at V and 3 bases at J, with 8 bases in the middle. The CDR3 totals 14 residues. Germline V gene sequence: CDR1 SGHTA, CDR2 FQGNSA. The CDR3, as DNA: TGTGCCAGCAGCTTAATCATGGCCAATCAGCCCCAGCATTTT. Translating gives CASSLIMANQPQHF.

This CDR3 reads CASSSRGPRPYEQYF. The CDR3 bases are TGTGCCAGCAGTTCCCGGGGCCCCAGGCCCTACGAGCAGTACTTC. This sequence joins TRBV28 and TRBJ2-7; D may match TRBD1 or TRBD2 (5 bases each). The germline V gene encodes CDR1 MDHEN and CDR2 SYDVKM. V was shortened by 4 bases and J by 2 bases, with 15 bases between the two germline ends. CDR3 length: 15 amino acids.

This clone was seen a single time. The rearrangement links TRBV6-5 to TRBJ2-7, with 7 bases aligning to TRBD1. The J segment lost 2 bases and the V segment lost 5 bases, leaving 6 bases of the junction unmatched. The CDR3 contains 14 residues. Germline V gives CDR1 MNHEY, CDR2 SVGAGI. The CDR3 spells CASSQRDRAYEQYF. Here the CDR3 DNA reads TGTGCCAGCAGTCAACGGGACAGAGCCTACGAGCAGTACTTC.

In this sample, this clone turned up a few times. The rearrangement uses TRBV28 and TRBJ2-7; 7 positions agree with TRBD2. Trimming took 8 bases from V and 5 from J; bases not matched to a gene: 9. Germline CDR1 reads MDHEN; CDR2 reads SYDVKM. The CDR3 spans 13 residues. The CDR3 is CASQTSKYNEQYF. As DNA, the CDR3 is TGTGCCAGCCAGACTAGCAAGTACAACGAGCAGTACTTC.

The rearrangement links TRBV30 to TRBJ2-1, with 13 bases aligning to TRBD2. After removal of 3 bases from V and 6 bases from J, the junction contained 5 bases not matched to a gene. This CDR3 has 15 residues. The germline V gene has CDR1 GTSNPN and CDR2 SVGIG (reference sequence). CDR3 residues: CAWSWTSGSLNEQFF. CDR3 DNA sequence: TGTGCCTGGAGCTGGACTAGCGGGAGTCTCAATGAGCAGTTCTTC.

The chain combines TRBV11-2 with TRBJ2-5; a weak D match, TRBD1 (6 bases). The CDR3 spans 16 residues. V was trimmed by 1 base and J by 4 bases, leaving 16 bases between them. Germline CDR1 and CDR2: SGHAT and FQNNGV. The CDR3 sequence is CASSLGREGDLETQYF. For the CDR3, the DNA is TGTGCCAGCAGCTTAGGGCGAGAGGGGGACCTAGAGACCCAGTACTTC.

This clone was seen once. CDR3 protein: CASSRIHMSSYNEQFF. DNA of the CDR3: TGCGCCAGCAGCCGGATTCACATGAGCTCCTACAATGAGCAGTTCTTC. The chain links TRBV4-3 to TRBJ2-1; D is undetermined. V dropped 4 bases and J dropped 0 bases, with 13 bases sitting between them. Germline V CDR1 and CDR2: LGHNA, YSLEER. This CDR3 has 16 amino acids.

This clone appeared once. The rearrangement joins TRBV7-2 to TRBJ2-7, with D possibly called TRBD1 or TRBD2 (5 bases each). V was pared by 1 base and J by 0 bases, with 10 bases between. The CDR3 length is 15 residues. Germline loops: CDR1 SGHTA, CDR2 FQGNSA. The CDR3 spells CASSLDFGGSYEQYF. Here the CDR3 DNA reads TGTGCCAGCAGCTTAGATTTTGGGGGCTCCTACGAGCAGTACTTC. The full variable domain, in which reference TRBV7-2 and TRBJ2-7 provide the parts outside the CDR3, is GAGVSQSPSNKVTEKGKDVELRCDPISGHTALYWYRQSLGQGLEFLIYFQGNSAPDKSGLPSDRFSAERTGGSVSTLTIQRTQQEDSAVYLCASSLDFGGSYEQYFGPGTRLTVT.

The V and J genes are TRBV4-1 and TRBJ1-2; the D is unclear. The CDR3 consists of 15 residues. Trimming took off 0 bases at V and 4 bases at J, with 12 bases between the two ends. Germline loops: CDR1 MGHRA, CDR2 YSYEKL. The chain's CDR3 is CASSQDPRSSYGYTF. The CDR3 nucleotides read TGCGCCAGCAGCCAAGATCCTAGGAGTAGCTATGGCTACACCTTC.

CDR3 protein: CASSLDGGGGYEQYF. The CDR3 nucleotides read TGTGCCAGCAGCTTAGACGGCGGAGGAGGGTACGAGCAGTACTTC. V and J are TRBV7-8 and TRBJ2-7; perhaps TRBD2 as D (6 bases). CDR3 length equals 15 residues. Between the trimmed V and J ends, which lost 1 base and 4 bases, there was a span of 14 bases. CDR1 is SGHVS, CDR2 FQNEAQ, per germline.

With respect to this clone: In the same sample, other DNA sequences code for this CDR3. The chain is built from TRBV9 and TRBJ2-7, with 9 bases lining up with TRBD2. V lost 0 bases, J lost 3 bases, and 4 bases stayed unmatched. CDR1 is SGDLS, CDR2 YYNGEE, per germline. This CDR3 comprises 15 residues. The CDR3 region has the DNA TGTGCCAGCAGCGTAGGTGGTAGCGGGAGCTACGAGCAGTACTTC. Protein product: CASSVGGSGSYEQYF.

The chain is built from TRBV18 and TRBJ1-2; perhaps TRBD1 as D (5 bases). The CDR3 loop spans 18 amino acids. Germline V gene sequence: CDR1 KGHSH, CDR2 LQKENI. V was cut by 6 bases and J by 7 bases, with 30 bases left in between. The CDR3 region has the DNA TGTGCCAGCTCGCGGACCCCAGGGCACCAATACCCTTCGGGTGGCTACACCTTC. Translating gives CASSRTPGHQYPSGGYTF.

The rearrangement joins TRBV7-3 to TRBJ1-1; 10 bases agree with TRBD1. V gave up 5 bases and J gave up 4 bases; unmatched junction bases: 7. CDR3 size: 15 residues. Germline V gene sequence: CDR1 SGHTA, CDR2 FQGTGA. In nucleotides, the CDR3 is TGTGCCAGCAGCGCGACAGGGGGCTGGCTCACTGAAGCTTTCTTT. It translates to CASSATGGWLTEAFF.

The chain combines TRBV19 with TRBJ2-7, with 7 bases that match TRBD1. The length of the CDR3 is 14 residues. V lost 7 bases, J lost 0 bases, and 6 bases stayed unmatched. Germline V gene data show CDR1 as LNHDA and CDR2 as SQIVND (reference sequence). This CDR3 reads CASKKGAPSYEQYF. The CDR3 bases are TGTGCCAGTAAGAAGGGGGCTCCCTCCTACGAGCAGTACTTC.

This chain uses TRBV7-2 with TRBJ2-6; D gene ambiguous. This CDR3 has 17 residues. V lost 4 bases and J 0 bases, leaving 13 bases between the germline ends. The germline V gene encodes CDR1 SGHTA and CDR2 FQGNSA. DNA for the CDR3: TGTGCCAGCAGCTACGGGCTGTGGGTCTCTGGGGCCAACGTCCTGACTTTC. It codes for CASSYGLWVSGANVLTF.

The V gene is TRBV25-1, the J gene TRBJ1-1; 10 bases are a match to TRBD1. The CDR3 sequence is 13 residues long. The V segment lost 4 bases and the J segment 5 bases; nucleotides outside the gene matches: 1. The germline CDR1 and CDR2 sequences are MGHDK and SYGVNS. In DNA form, the CDR3 reads TGTGCCAGCAGTGGACAGGGGGCGACTGAAGCTTTCTTT. The encoded protein is CASSGQGATEAFF.

CDR3 residues: CASSPYPRDYQETQYF. The CDR3 region has the DNA TGTGCCAGCTCACCGTACCCCAGGGACTACCAAGAGACCCAGTACTTC. The chain links TRBV18 to TRBJ2-5; tentatively, D is TRBD2 (6 bases). Germline V gene lookup returns CDR1 KGHSH and CDR2 LQKENI. The CDR3 has 16 amino acids. Trimming cost V 3 bases and J 0 bases, with 14 bases left between them.

This clone came up a few times. This CDR3 is CASSPNEGLDYGYTF. The CDR3 nucleotides are TGCGCCAGCAGCCCGAATGAGGGATTGGACTATGGCTACACCTTC. The chain uses TRBV4-1 and TRBJ1-2; no firm D call. The germline V and J ends were trimmed by 4 bases and 3 bases, with 15 bases remaining between them. The CDR3 has 15 amino acids. CDR1 is MGHRA, CDR2 YSYEKL, per germline.

This clone was counted a few times. Other DNA sequences in the sample encode the same CDR3. V and J are TRBV7-9 and TRBJ1-1; weak D call: TRBD1 (6 bases). The germline gives CDR1 SEHNR, CDR2 FQNEAQ (reference sequence). V was clipped by 3 bases and J by 5 bases, with 7 bases between them. The CDR3 loop spans 12 amino acids. Here the CDR3 reads CASSLGTTEAFF. CDR3 coding DNA: TGTGCCAGCAGCTTGGGGACAACTGAAGCTTTCTTT.

This clone was counted between two and nine times. The sample carries other DNA sequences with the same CDR3. The rearrangement joins TRBV9 to TRBJ1-1; D unresolved. Germline V gene lookup returns CDR1 SGDLS and CDR2 YYNGEE. Trimming removed 0 bases from V and 0 bases from J, with 3 bases in between. The CDR3 is made up of 13 amino acids. The CDR3: CASSVVVNTEAFF. In DNA, the CDR3 is TGTGCCAGCAGCGTAGTAGTGAACACTGAAGCTTTCTTT. Supplemented by reference TRBV9 and TRBJ1-1, the full variable domain reads DSGVTQTPKHLITATGQRVTLRCSPRSGDLSVYWYQQSLDQGLQFLIQYYNGEERAKGNILERFSAQQFPDLHSELNLSSLELGDSALYFCASSVVVNTEAFFGQGTRLTVV.

V is TRBV7-9 and J is TRBJ1-3, with 7 positions matching TRBD1. With 6 bases clipped from V and 0 bases from J, the junction kept 14 bases outside the gene matches. CDR3 length: 18 amino acids. Germline loops: CDR1 SEHNR, CDR2 FQNEAQ (reference sequence). The CDR3 loop is CASRYLPGQETSGNTIYF. The CDR3 DNA sequence: TGTGCCAGCAGATACCTCCCAGGACAGGAAACCTCTGGAAACACCATATATTTT.

There are a few counts of this clone. The chain links TRBV7-9 to TRBJ2-7; D may be TRBD2 (6 bases). The V gene lost 5 bases and the J gene lost 0 bases, with 11 bases spanning the gap. Germline V lookup: CDR1 SEHNR, CDR2 FQNEAQ (reference sequence). The CDR3 spans 14 residues. The CDR3 protein is CASSPTGVSYEQYF. Here the CDR3 DNA reads TGTGCCAGCAGCCCAACGGGGGTCTCCTACGAGCAGTACTTC.

To note about this clone: Other DNA sequences in the sample encode the same CDR3. The chain employs TRBV27 and TRBJ2-7; 8 bases line up with TRBD2. Germline CDR1 is MNHEY and CDR2 is SMNVEV (reference sequence). The ends lost 2 bases at V and 3 bases at J; junction bases unmatched: 3. This CDR3 region has 14 residues. CDR3 nucleotide sequence: TGTGCCAGCAGTTTAGGCCTAGCGGGCTACGAGCAGTACTTC. Protein product: CASSLGLAGYEQYF.

The V and J genes are TRBV19 and TRBJ1-3, with D unclear. The ends were cut back, 5 bases at V and 2 bases at J, with 16 bases in the middle. This CDR3 is 16 amino acids long. Germline CDR1 reads LNHDA; CDR2 reads SQIVND (reference sequence). The CDR3 coding sequence is TGTGCCAGTAGTCCTCTTTGGACCTCACCTGGAAACACCATATATTTT. It encodes CASSPLWTSPGNTIYF.

V usage is TRBV9 and J usage is TRBJ2-2; 14 bases agree with TRBD2. Germline V CDR1 and CDR2: SGDLS, YYNGEE. There are 20 residues in the CDR3. The V and J ends lost 0 bases and 0 bases, in that order; junction bases with no gene match: 7. In DNA form, the CDR3 reads TGTGCCAGCAGCGTAGCTTACCGGACTAGCGGGAGGCCGAACACCGGGGAGCTGTTTTTT. It is translated as CASSVAYRTSGRPNTGELFF.

The chain uses TRBV27 and TRBJ2-7; the match to TRBD1 covers 8 bases. The CDR3 is 17 amino acids. Trimming took 6 bases from V and 3 from J; bases not matched to a gene: 16. CDR1 and CDR2 from the germline V gene are MNHEY and SMNVEV (reference sequence). CDR3 residues: CASREQKTGVSFYEQYF. The CDR3, as DNA: TGTGCCAGCAGGGAACAAAAGACAGGGGTTTCTTTCTACGAGCAGTACTTC.